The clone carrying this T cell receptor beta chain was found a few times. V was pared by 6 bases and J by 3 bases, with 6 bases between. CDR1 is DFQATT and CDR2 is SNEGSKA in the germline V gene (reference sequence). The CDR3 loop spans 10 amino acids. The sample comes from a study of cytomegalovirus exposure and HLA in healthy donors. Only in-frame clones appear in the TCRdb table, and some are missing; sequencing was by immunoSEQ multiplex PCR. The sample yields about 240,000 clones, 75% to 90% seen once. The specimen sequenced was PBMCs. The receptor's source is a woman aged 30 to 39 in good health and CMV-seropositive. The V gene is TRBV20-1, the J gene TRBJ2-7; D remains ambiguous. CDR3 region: CSARNYEQYF. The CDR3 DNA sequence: TGCAGTGCCAGGAACTACGAGCAGTACTTC.